The sequence of this T cell receptor (beta chain) was determined in a study of shared clonotypes between healthy human individuals (dated by TCRdb to about 2020). Looking at the study overall: Two women and a few men aged 18 to 49 years were included in the cohort. Per donor, three plates each were used for CD4 naive and CD4 memory, two for CD8 naive, and one for CD8 memory. The study deeply sequenced blood TCR repertoires of about 5 healthy adults to estimate repertoire size and the extent of clonotype sharing between individuals. To increase sequencing depth and limit assay-specific biases, TCR repertoire library preparation and sequencing were carried out by different laboratories using diverse techniques. Leukapheresis yielded between about 0.85 and 10 billion PBMCs per donor. General conclusions and limits of the study: Higher generation probabilities were observed for clonotypes shared by all four sorted-subset donors than for non-shared clonotypes. Sharing across a handful of donors was observed for approximately 5% of naive CD4, over 3% of naive CD8, about 2.3% of memory CD4, and roughly 0.4% of memory CD8 clonotypes. Estimated clonotype richness was generally larger for naive than for memory subsets. The genetic and exposure-history diversity represented was limited by the small number of donors. Sampling was limited to blood, and TCR repertoires in tissue likely differ from TCR repertoires in blood. Rarefaction of sorted-subset datasets indicated incomplete sequencing despite the large sequencing depth. Pairwise subsampling led to the expectation that sequencing depth would affect the degree of clonotype sharing among donors.

Regarding this clone: It lacks a known antigen. Within one base of it there is no much larger clone, and no base qualities were kept.

The germline V gene supplies CDR1 SGHRS and CDR2 YFSETQ. The CDR3 measures 15 amino acids from cysteine to phenylalanine. Only the CDR3 region is kept as DNA, spanning 45 bases read in frame from base 1. Germline trimming: 4 bases from V, 3 bases from J; junction bases outside gene matches: 9. Donors were healthy HIV-negative adults with no recently reported acute infections or vaccinations. Every donor was a Caucasian adult living in Nashville, Tennessee, USA. CD4+ T cells were enriched by magnetic negative selection, after which naive cells were positively selected on CD45RA and the negative fraction was taken as the memory subset. Blood was obtained by leukapheresis, after which PBMCs were separated by Ficoll-Histopaque density gradient centrifugation and cryopreserved in liquid nitrogen vapor phase. Analytical flow cytometry was used to check the purity and quantity of each magnetically sorted T cell population. From each sorted fraction, genomic DNA was isolated and quantified by UV absorbance on a Nanodrop 2000c.

TCR CDR3 regions were amplified from genomic DNA by multiplex PCR using the deep immunoSEQ assay. For each cell subset, the extracted genomic DNA was distributed evenly across all wells of several immunoSEQ 96-well plates, and each plate served as one replicate. For sorted subsets, about 200 ng genomic DNA, equal to about 30,000 T cell genomes, was loaded into each replicate PCR. Purified libraries were measured with a Qubit 3.0 fluorometer, size-checked on a Bioanalyzer 2100, and measured again with the KAPA Library Quantification kit. Every immunoSEQ 96-well plate was sequenced on a separate single-read 150-cycle Illumina NextSeq 550 flow cell. On the study's bioinformatics: Because only junctional sequences without quality scores were contained in the immunoSEQ output, filtering matching that applied to full-length reads could not be performed. Sequences were annotated with PyIR, a Python wrapper for IgBLAST v1.9, and V/J genes and CDR3 were assigned using IMGT germline references. Reads with weak V/J assignments (E-value above 1e-6), missing CDR3, stop codons, out-of-frame junctions, or ambiguous translated residues were removed. V3J clonotypes were defined as sequences sharing an identical inferred V gene, J gene, and CDR3 amino acid sequence. The percentage overlap between two repertoires was calculated by dividing the number of shared unique clonotypes by the size of the smaller repertoire. Three approaches were used to assess repertoire richness: RTK rarefaction, the Chao1 estimator, and Recon v2.1 estimates of unobserved clonotypes. For all TCRbeta clonotypes obtained by the gDNA method from four donors, generation probabilities were computed with OLGA. Held by TCRdb, this immuneACCESS table contains in-frame sequences only and omits some clones. Under half of the omission traces to an unresolved V gene where checked; the cause of the rest is unknown. V and J calls and clone size come straight from that table; D and trimming were deduced from the DNA. This sample holds some 2,400,000 clones; more than 90% were observed only once. Jointly, the top ten make up roughly 0.13% of the sample.

The receptor was derived from a man aged 18 to 29 in good health. The sequenced sample was naive CD4+ T cells sorted from blood. What the cell subset or site label conveys for this sample: CD45RA+ positively selected. The sequence links TRBV5-1 to TRBJ2-7, with 8 bases matching TRBD1. CDR3 protein: CASSVGGTGNYEQYF. The nucleotide sequence is given as TGCGCCAGCAGCGTTGGGGGGACAGGCAACTACGAGCAGTACTTC.